Listed here is a single TCR beta chain. Its antigen remains unidentified. This entry is derived from a study of cytomegalovirus exposure and HLA in healthy donors. The CDR3 is made up of 15 amino acids. J was trimmed by 3 bases and V by 6 bases; bases with no gene match: 11. CDR1 is KGHSH and CDR2 is LQKENI in the germline V gene. Regarding the study as a whole: There were 150 to 200 TCR beta chains listed as cytomegalovirus-associated.

Here immunoSEQ multiplex PCR was the method, and the copy in TCRdb shows in-frame clones only, minus some. The data contain about 130,000 clones, about nine tenths of them singletons. The source of this sequence is a woman between 18 and 29 years old in good health and CMV-seronegative. Sequenced sample: PBMCs. The genes are TRBV18 and TRBJ2-7; 7 bases fit TRBD1. CDR3 in amino acids: CASSAGQVLRYEQYF. CDR3 nucleotides: TGTGCCAGCTCTGCAGGACAGGTTCTACGCTACGAGCAGTACTTC.